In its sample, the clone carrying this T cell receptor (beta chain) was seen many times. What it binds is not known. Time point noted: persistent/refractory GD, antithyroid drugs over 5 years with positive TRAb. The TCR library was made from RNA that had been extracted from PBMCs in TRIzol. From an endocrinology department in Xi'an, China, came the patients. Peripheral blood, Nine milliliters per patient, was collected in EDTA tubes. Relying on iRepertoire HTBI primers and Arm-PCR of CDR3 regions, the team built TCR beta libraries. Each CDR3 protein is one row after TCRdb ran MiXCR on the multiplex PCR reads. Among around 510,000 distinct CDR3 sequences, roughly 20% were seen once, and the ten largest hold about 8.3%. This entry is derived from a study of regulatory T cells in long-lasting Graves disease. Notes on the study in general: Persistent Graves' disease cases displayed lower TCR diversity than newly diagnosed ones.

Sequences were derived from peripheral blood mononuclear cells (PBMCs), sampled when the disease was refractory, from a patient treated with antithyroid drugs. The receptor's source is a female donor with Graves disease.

This CDR3 reads CASSEVRDSTEAFF. For the CDR3, the DNA is TGTGCCAGCAGTGAAGTAAGGGACAGCACTGAAGCTTTCTTT. V is TRBV2 and J is TRBJ1-1, with 7 bases fitting TRBD1. From germline, CDR1 is SNHLY and CDR2 FYNNEI. V was clipped by 1 base and J by 4 bases; unmatched bases: 3. CDR3 size: 14 residues.